Listed below are T cell receptor beta chains from one sample, sequenced in a study of graft-versus-host responses after intestinal transplantation. Data came from immunoSEQ multiplex PCR; TCRdb stores just in-frame clones and leaves some out. The sample consists of roughly 1,100 clones, about three quarters of them appearing once. Sequenced material: ileum tissue, taken 7 days after intestinal transplantation. These receptor sequences come from a human patient who received an intestinal transplant, so some T cells may come from the graft donor. Each CDR3 is given with its conserved first and last residue. Each record gives: J gene, D gene, CDR3 length, clone size, V gene, CDR3 DNA, CDR3 protein. D genes are given only for firm matches. The size of a clone is reported for some rows only, either as once, few or many, or as a class for expanded clones.

J: TRBJ1-2
D: NA
length: 19
size: NA
V: TRBV9
DNA: TGTGCCAGCAGCGTAGGGTTCGATTGGAATAAACAGAGACCCTATGGCTACACCTTC
CDR3: CASSVGFDWNKQRPYGYTF

J: TRBJ1-2
D: NA
length: 15
size: few
V: TRBV14
DNA: TGTGCCAGCAGCCAGGCCCCGGGGGTTATCTATGGCTACACCTTC
CDR3: CASSQAPGVIYGYTF

J: TRBJ2-2
D: NA
length: 18
size: NA
V: TRBV5-4
DNA: TGTGCCAGCAGCTTGGACGCTAGCGGAGGGACAATGACCGGGGAGCTGTTTTTT
CDR3: CASSLDASGGTMTGELFF

J: TRBJ2-3
D: TRBD2
length: 14
size: NA
V: TRBV29-1
DNA: TGCAGCGTCGACGGACTAGCGGGGAAGGATACGCAGTATTTT
CDR3: CSVDGLAGKDTQYF

J: TRBJ1-5
D: NA
length: 14
size: once
V: TRBV19
DNA: TGTGCCAGTATTGCACGGGGGTGGGGGACGCCCCAGCATTTT
CDR3: CASIARGWGTPQHF

J: TRBJ1-1
D: TRBD1
length: 15
size: NA
V: TRBV6-9
DNA: TGTGCCAGCAGTCCCACAGGGGGACCAAACACTGAAGCTTTCTTT
CDR3: CASSPTGGPNTEAFF

J: TRBJ2-5
D: TRBD2
length: 16
size: NA
V: TRBV4-1
DNA: TGCGCCAGCAGCCAGTTCGTAGCTAGCGGACCGGAGACCCAGTACTTC
CDR3: CASSQFVASGPETQYF

J: TRBJ2-7
D: TRBD2
length: 15
size: once
V: TRBV5-1
DNA: TGCGCCAGCAGCTACGGACTAGCGGGGGTGAGGGAGCAGTACTTC
CDR3: CASSYGLAGVREQYF

J: TRBJ2-7
D: NA
length: 13
size: NA
V: TRBV2
DNA: TGTGCCAGCAGTGCAAGTAACTCCTACGAGCAGTACTTC
CDR3: CASSASNSYEQYF

J: TRBJ1-1
D: NA
length: 15
size: NA
V: TRBV6-5
DNA: TGTGCCAGCAGTTACACGGGGGGCTCGAACACTGAAGCTTTCTTT
CDR3: CASSYTGGSNTEAFF

J: TRBJ2-7
D: NA
length: 12
size: NA
V: TRBV5-4
DNA: TGTGCCAGCAGCTTAGAGGGGTACGAGCAGTACTTC
CDR3: CASSLEGYEQYF

J: TRBJ2-1
D: NA
length: 15
size: once
V: TRBV4-2
DNA: TGTGCCAGCAGCCAAGAAGGGCTAGTTGGCAATGAGCAGTTCTTC
CDR3: CASSQEGLVGNEQFF

J: TRBJ2-1
D: NA
length: 15
size: NA
V: TRBV6-5
DNA: TGTGCCAGCAGCCCCTCTGGGGGTCCGAACAATGAGCAGTTCTTC
CDR3: CASSPSGGPNNEQFF

J: TRBJ1-3
D: NA
length: 14
size: NA
V: TRBV6-1
DNA: TGTGCCAGCAGCGCAGCGATCTCTGGAAACACCATGTATTTT
CDR3: CASSAAISGNTMYF

J: TRBJ1-5
D: NA
length: 15
size: NA
V: TRBV2
DNA: TGTGCCAGCAGTGCTATAACAGGAGTGAATCAGCCCCAGCATTTT
CDR3: CASSAITGVNQPQHF

J: TRBJ2-7
D: TRBD1
length: 15
size: NA
V: TRBV28
DNA: TGTGCCAGCAGGGCCGGGGCAGGGGGACAATACGAGCAGTACTTC
CDR3: CASRAGAGGQYEQYF

J: TRBJ1-5
D: NA
length: 15
size: NA
V: TRBV4-1
DNA: TGCGCCAGCAGCCAAGAGACTGACTTTTATCAGCCCCAGCATTTT
CDR3: CASSQETDFYQPQHF

J: TRBJ1-2
D: TRBD1
length: 16
size: NA
V: TRBV6-6
DNA: TGTGCCAGCAGCGCCCCTCCGGGACAGGGTAACTATGGCTACACCTTC
CDR3: CASSAPPGQGNYGYTF

J: TRBJ2-2
D: NA
length: 15
size: NA
V: TRBV5-6
DNA: TGTGCCAGCAGCTGGGGGGTAGCGAACACCGGGGAGCTGTTTTTT
CDR3: CASSWGVANTGELFF

J: TRBJ1-6
D: NA
length: 16
size: NA
V: TRBV4-2
DNA: TGTGCCAGCAGCTTGCTTTGGGACTTAAGGAATTCACCCCTCCACTTT
CDR3: CASSLLWDLRNSPLHF

J: TRBJ2-2
D: TRBD2
length: 15
size: NA
V: TRBV27
DNA: TGTGCCAGCAGAACGTGGGGGGGAGGGGCCGGGGAGCTGTTTTTT
CDR3: CASRTWGGGAGELFF

J: TRBJ2-7
D: TRBD2
length: 13
size: NA
V: TRBV2
DNA: TGTGCCAGCGATCAGGAGGGGAGGGTCGAGCAGTACTTC
CDR3: CASDQEGRVEQYF

J: TRBJ1-2
D: TRBD1
length: 14
size: NA
V: TRBV7-2
DNA: TGTGCCAGCAGCTTGGGACAGGGGGACTATGGCTACACCTTC
CDR3: CASSLGQGDYGYTF

J: TRBJ1-3
D: NA
length: 16
size: NA
V: TRBV25-1
DNA: TGTGCCAGCAGTCCTCCGGTAGGGGGGGGAAGAAACACCATATATTTT
CDR3: CASSPPVGGGRNTIYF

J: TRBJ2-7
D: NA
length: 16
size: NA
V: TRBV7-3
DNA: TGTGCCAGCAGCTTTGGGGTGGGGGCCCGCTCCTACGAGCAGTACTTC
CDR3: CASSFGVGARSYEQYF

J: TRBJ1-5
D: NA
length: 14
size: few
V: TRBV6-5
DNA: TGTGCCAGCAGTAACTCCGGGACCCCAGGAGGCCAGCATTTT
CDR3: CASSNSGTPGGQHF

J: TRBJ1-6
D: TRBD1
length: 13
size: NA
V: TRBV4-1
DNA: TGCGCCAGCAGCCAAGAGGGAGGGACAGGGACCCAGTTT
CDR3: CASSQEGGTGTQF

J: TRBJ1-3
D: NA
length: 14
size: NA
V: TRBV6-6
DNA: TGTGCCAGCAGTTACGTTCAGTCCGGGAACACCATATATTTT
CDR3: CASSYVQSGNTIYF

J: TRBJ2-3
D: NA
length: 15
size: NA
V: TRBV6-6
DNA: TGTGCCAGCAGTTACTCTTCCTGGGGGAAAGATACGCAGTATTTT
CDR3: CASSYSSWGKDTQYF

J: TRBJ2-1
D: TRBD1
length: 14
size: NA
V: TRBV5-4
DNA: TGTGCCAGCAGCTCGGACAGGGAGAGAAATGAGCAGTTCTTC
CDR3: CASSSDRERNEQFF

J: TRBJ2-3
D: TRBD2
length: 18
size: NA
V: TRBV5-1
DNA: TGCGCCCGCAGCCGAGGGACTAGCGGGGGGGTGGGCACAGATACGCAGTATTTT
CDR3: CARSRGTSGGVGTDTQYF

J: TRBJ2-5
D: TRBD1
length: 17
size: NA
V: TRBV5-1
DNA: TGCGCCAGCAGCTTGGGCCGAGTTGGGACAGGGCAAGAGACCCAGTACTTC
CDR3: CASSLGRVGTGQETQYF

J: TRBJ2-3
D: NA
length: 19
size: NA
V: TRBV9
DNA: TGTGCCAGCAGCCCGATGGTGGGGGTCAGCGGCTATGGCACAGATACGCAGTATTTT
CDR3: CASSPMVGVSGYGTDTQYF

J: TRBJ2-1
D: TRBD2
length: 15
size: few
V: TRBV2
DNA: TGTGCCAGCAGTGTTGGACTAGCGGCCTACAATGAGCAGTTCTTC
CDR3: CASSVGLAAYNEQFF

J: TRBJ2-7
D: TRBD1
length: 18
size: NA
V: TRBV27
DNA: TGTGCCAGCAGTCCAGCCCCTCTAGGACAGGGTGTATCGTACGAGCAGTACTTC
CDR3: CASSPAPLGQGVSYEQYF

J: TRBJ1-5
D: NA
length: 17
size: NA
V: TRBV7-3
DNA: TGTGCCGGCCGGGGGGCAGGGGCACTTTATAGCAATCAGCCCCAGCATTTT
CDR3: CAGRGAGALYSNQPQHF

J: TRBJ1-2
D: TRBD1
length: 14
size: NA
V: TRBV6-6
DNA: TGTGCCAGCAGCCCCGTGGGACAGCTTTATGGCTACACCTTC
CDR3: CASSPVGQLYGYTF

J: TRBJ2-4
D: NA
length: 17
size: NA
V: TRBV28
DNA: TGTGCCAGCAGTCCTGACAGGAGGGCGGTGAGCAAAAACATTCAGTACTTC
CDR3: CASSPDRRAVSKNIQYF

J: TRBJ2-1
D: TRBD2
length: 15
size: NA
V: TRBV6-5
DNA: TGTGCCAGCAGTTTTAGCGGGGGGCCAAACAATGAGCAGTTCTTC
CDR3: CASSFSGGPNNEQFF

J: TRBJ2-6
D: NA
length: 18
size: NA
V: TRBV5-8
DNA: TGTGCCAGCGAGGGGGTTCAATCCACACAAAGTCGGGCCAACGTCCTGACTTTC
CDR3: CASEGVQSTQSRANVLTF

J: TRBJ1-2
D: NA
length: 14
size: NA
V: TRBV6-1
DNA: TGTGCCAGCAGTGAGGTTAGCGCTAACTATGGCTACACCTTC
CDR3: CASSEVSANYGYTF

J: TRBJ1-5
D: NA
length: 13
size: NA
V: TRBV6-1
DNA: TGTGCCAGCAGGGCGACAGGCAATCAGCCCCAGCATTTT
CDR3: CASRATGNQPQHF

J: TRBJ2-5
D: TRBD1
length: 16
size: once
V: TRBV5-1
DNA: TGCGCCAGCAGCCCGCCCCAGGGTGCAGGGGGCGAGACCCAGTACTTC
CDR3: CASSPPQGAGGETQYF

J: TRBJ2-3
D: TRBD1
length: 16
size: NA
V: TRBV11-2
DNA: TGTGCCAGCAGCTTACGGGGGACAGGGGGCACAGATACGCAGTATTTT
CDR3: CASSLRGTGGTDTQYF